This T cell receptor (beta chain) was identified in a study of cytomegalovirus exposure and HLA in healthy donors. General observations from the study: Reports described diagnosis of cytomegalovirus status by the classifier as highly specific and sensitive.

Germline lookup yields CDR1 SGHDT and CDR2 YYEEEE. The CDR3 totals 14 residues. J lost 0 bases, V lost 2 bases, and 2 bases had no gene match. Points on this clone: Its antigen remains unidentified.

This table comes from immunoSEQ multiplex PCR, and its TCRdb copy is limited to in-frame clones, with some not included. This table holds 130,000 to 150,000 clones, roughly nine tenths found once. The source is a woman aged 18-29 years in good health and CMV-seropositive. Sequences were obtained from PBMCs. The chain combines TRBV5-6 with TRBJ2-7; 7 nucleotides agree with TRBD1. The CDR3 DNA follows: TGTGCCAGCAGCTTCCCAGGGGGCTCCTACGAGCAGTACTTC. Translating gives CASSFPGGSYEQYF.